Listed below are T cell receptor beta chains from one sample, sequenced in a study of T-cell reconstitution after alpha-beta-depleted transplantation in children. TCRdb called the PCR reads again in MiXCR, with one record for every CDR3 protein. The profile shows around 480,000 distinct CDR3 sequences, about 31% of them singletons. Sequences were derived from PBMCs from the stem cell graft donor, sampled from the stem cell graft. These receptors originate from a human donor who donated a stem cell graft to a child with aplastic anemia. Both conserved end residues are trimmed from each CDR3. The order of the fields is CDR3 protein, J gene, V gene, CDR3 length.

CDR3: ASSVSGETQY; J: TRBJ2-5; V: TRBV12-3/TRBV12-4; length: 10
CDR3: ASSTGYGYT; J: TRBJ1-2; V: TRBV6-5; length: 9
CDR3: SAPGPTASEYNEQF; J: TRBJ2-1; V: TRBV20-1; length: 14
CDR3: ASKQNRVQEKLF; J: TRBJ1-4; V: TRBV12-3/TRBV12-4; length: 12
CDR3: ATSRVGLQGSEGYT; J: TRBJ1-2; V: TRBV15; length: 14
CDR3: SASVAGAGGLSETQY; J: TRBJ2-5; V: TRBV20-1; length: 15
CDR3: ASSALGTSGLKNTGELF; J: TRBJ2-2; V: TRBV27; length: 17
CDR3: ASSLRGTNSGANVLT; J: TRBJ2-6; V: TRBV11-2; length: 15
CDR3: ASSFPTQQETQY; J: TRBJ2-5; V: TRBV5-5; length: 12
CDR3: ASRGTGYIQY; J: TRBJ2-4; V: TRBV12-3/TRBV12-4; length: 10
CDR3: ASSLSGQGKQETQY; J: TRBJ2-5; V: TRBV27; length: 14
CDR3: ASSTTGGSYNEQF; J: TRBJ2-1; V: TRBV25-1; length: 13
CDR3: ASSSLAGMGNEQF; J: TRBJ2-1; V: TRBV5-8; length: 13
CDR3: ASSSPGLYGYT; J: TRBJ1-2; V: TRBV5-1; length: 11
CDR3: ASSEDMNSSGANVLT; J: TRBJ2-6; V: TRBV6-1; length: 15
CDR3: ASSLRQGYDEQY; J: TRBJ2-7; V: TRBV14; length: 12
CDR3: ASSPGPVRETQY; J: TRBJ2-5; V: TRBV7-2; length: 12
CDR3: ASSPMGTTGHSYNEQF; J: TRBJ2-1; V: TRBV6-1; length: 16
CDR3: SALDRDDTEAF; J: TRBJ1-1; V: TRBV20-1; length: 11
CDR3: ASSELDGSGYT; J: TRBJ1-2; V: TRBV7-9; length: 11
CDR3: SARVRTGGTDTQY; J: TRBJ2-3; V: TRBV20-1; length: 13
CDR3: ASSQDGGTYRGAF; J: TRBJ1-1; V: TRBV3-1; length: 13
CDR3: ASRGTGSEAF; J: TRBJ1-1; V: TRBV12-3/TRBV12-4; length: 10
CDR3: SAEAGEGYNEQF; J: TRBJ2-1; V: TRBV20-1; length: 12
CDR3: ASSLERVRGGYT; J: TRBJ1-2; V: TRBV7-2; length: 12
CDR3: ASSQDLVRQGSNQPQH; J: TRBJ1-5; V: TRBV4-3; length: 16
CDR3: ASSPLSGSGAEQF; J: TRBJ2-1; V: TRBV18; length: 13
CDR3: SVISGTGIGFGKNIQY; J: TRBJ2-4; V: TRBV29-1; length: 16
CDR3: ASSRDRAGELF; J: TRBJ2-2; V: TRBV12-3/TRBV12-4; length: 11